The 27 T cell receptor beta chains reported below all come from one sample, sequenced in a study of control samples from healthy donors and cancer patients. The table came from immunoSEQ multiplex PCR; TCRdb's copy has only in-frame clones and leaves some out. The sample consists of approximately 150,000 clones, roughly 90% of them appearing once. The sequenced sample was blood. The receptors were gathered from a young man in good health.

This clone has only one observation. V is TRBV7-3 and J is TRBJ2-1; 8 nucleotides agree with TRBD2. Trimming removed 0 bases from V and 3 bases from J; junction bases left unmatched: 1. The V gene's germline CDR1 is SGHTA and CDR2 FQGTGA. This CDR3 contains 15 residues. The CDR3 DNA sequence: TGTGCCAGCAGCTTAACTAGCGGGGTCTACAATGAGCAGTTCTTC. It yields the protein CASSLTSGVYNEQFF.

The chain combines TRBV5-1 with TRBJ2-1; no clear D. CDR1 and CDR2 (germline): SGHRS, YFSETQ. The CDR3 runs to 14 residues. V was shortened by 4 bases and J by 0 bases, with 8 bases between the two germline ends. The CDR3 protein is CASSEVSSYNEQFF. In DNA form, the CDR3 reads TGCGCCAGCAGCGAAGTAAGCTCCTACAATGAGCAGTTCTTC.

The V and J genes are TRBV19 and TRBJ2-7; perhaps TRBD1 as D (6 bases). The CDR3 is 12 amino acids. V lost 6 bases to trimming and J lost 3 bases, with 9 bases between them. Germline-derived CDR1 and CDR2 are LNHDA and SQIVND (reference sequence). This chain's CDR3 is CASSQGNYEQYF. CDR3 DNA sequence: TGTGCCAGTAGCCAGGGGAACTACGAGCAGTACTTC.

The CDR3: CATSDWRGTQYF. The CDR3 DNA reads as TGTGCCACCAGTGATTGGAGGGGGACCCAGTACTTC. The chain joins TRBV24-1 to TRBJ2-5; TRBD2 might be the D (6 bases). The germline V gene encodes CDR1 KGHDR and CDR2 SFDVKD. With 2 bases removed from V and 7 bases from J, the gap between germline ends came to 7 bases. The CDR3 is made up of 12 amino acids.

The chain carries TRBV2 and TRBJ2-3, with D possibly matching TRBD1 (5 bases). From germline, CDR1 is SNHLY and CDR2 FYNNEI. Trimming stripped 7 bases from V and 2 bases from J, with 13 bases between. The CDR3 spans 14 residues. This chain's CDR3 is CASKRGRDTDTQYF. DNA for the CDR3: TGTGCCAGCAAAAGGGGCAGGGACACAGATACGCAGTATTTT.

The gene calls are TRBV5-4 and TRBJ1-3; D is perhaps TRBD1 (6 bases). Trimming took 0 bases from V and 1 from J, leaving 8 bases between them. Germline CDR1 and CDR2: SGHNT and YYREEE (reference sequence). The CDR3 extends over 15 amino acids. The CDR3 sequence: CASSLEGVSGNTIYF. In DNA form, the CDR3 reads TGTGCCAGCAGCTTGGAGGGGGTGTCTGGAAACACCATATATTTT.

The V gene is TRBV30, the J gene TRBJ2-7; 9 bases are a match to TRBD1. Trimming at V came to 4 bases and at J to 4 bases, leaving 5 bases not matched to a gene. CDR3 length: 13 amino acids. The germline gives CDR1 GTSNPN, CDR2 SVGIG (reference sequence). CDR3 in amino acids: CAWNRGRVYEQYF. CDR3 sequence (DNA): TGTGCCTGGAACAGGGGGCGCGTTTACGAGCAGTACTTC. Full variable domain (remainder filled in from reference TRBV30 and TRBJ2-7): SQTIHQWPATLVQPVGSPLSLECTVEGTSNPNLYWYRQAAGRGLQLLFYSVGIGQISSEVPQNLSASRPQDRQFILSSKKLLLSDSGFYLCAWNRGRVYEQYFGPGTRLTVT.

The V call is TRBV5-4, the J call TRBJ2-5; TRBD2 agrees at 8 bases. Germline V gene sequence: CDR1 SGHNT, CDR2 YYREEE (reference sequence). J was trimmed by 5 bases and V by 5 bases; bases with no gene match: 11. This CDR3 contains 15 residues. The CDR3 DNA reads TGTGCCAGCAGGATGCGGGAGGCCATCGGGGAGACCCAGTACTTC. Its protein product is CASRMREAIGETQYF.

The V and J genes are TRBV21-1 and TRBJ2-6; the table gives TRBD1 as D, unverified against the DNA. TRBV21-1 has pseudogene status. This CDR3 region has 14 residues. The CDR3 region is CASSNRTKGERGSF. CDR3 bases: TGTGCCAGCAGCAACAGGACAAAGGGGGAGAGGGGGTCTTTC.

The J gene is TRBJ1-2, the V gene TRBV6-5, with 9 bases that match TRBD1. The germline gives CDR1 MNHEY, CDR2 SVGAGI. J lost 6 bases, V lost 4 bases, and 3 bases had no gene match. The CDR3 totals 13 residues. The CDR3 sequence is CASSLDRGDGYTF. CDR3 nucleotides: TGTGCCAGCAGTTTAGACAGGGGGGATGGCTACACCTTC.

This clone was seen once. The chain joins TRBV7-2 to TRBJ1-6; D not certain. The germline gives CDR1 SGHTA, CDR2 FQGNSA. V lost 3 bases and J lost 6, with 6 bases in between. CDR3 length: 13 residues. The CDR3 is CASSFAVNSPLHF. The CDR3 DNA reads TGTGCCAGCAGCTTCGCGGTTAATTCACCCCTCCACTTT.

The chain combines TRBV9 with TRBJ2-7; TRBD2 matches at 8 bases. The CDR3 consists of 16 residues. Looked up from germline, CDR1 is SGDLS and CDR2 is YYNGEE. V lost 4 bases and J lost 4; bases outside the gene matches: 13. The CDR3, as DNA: TGTGCCAGCAGCCCGCAAACTCCAGCGGGAGTGTACGAGCAGTACTTC. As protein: CASSPQTPAGVYEQYF.

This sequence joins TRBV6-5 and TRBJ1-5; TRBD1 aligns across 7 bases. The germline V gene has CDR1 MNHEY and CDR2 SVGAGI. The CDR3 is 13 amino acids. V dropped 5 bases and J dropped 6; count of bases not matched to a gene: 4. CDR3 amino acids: CASSLTGAQPQHF. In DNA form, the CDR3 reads TGTGCCAGCAGTCTAACAGGGGCTCAGCCCCAGCATTTT.

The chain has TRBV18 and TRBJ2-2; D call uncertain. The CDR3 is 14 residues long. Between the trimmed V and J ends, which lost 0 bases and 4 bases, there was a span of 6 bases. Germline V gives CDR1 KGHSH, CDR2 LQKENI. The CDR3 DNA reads TGTGCCAGCTCACCACCCTTGGGCACCGGGGAGCTGTTTTTT. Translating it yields CASSPPLGTGELFF.

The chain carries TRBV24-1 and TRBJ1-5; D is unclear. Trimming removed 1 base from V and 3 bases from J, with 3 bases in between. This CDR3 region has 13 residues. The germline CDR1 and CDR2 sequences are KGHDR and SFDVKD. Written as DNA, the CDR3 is TGTGCCACCAGTGATTTTACCAATCAGCCCCAGCATTTT. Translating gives CATSDFTNQPQHF.

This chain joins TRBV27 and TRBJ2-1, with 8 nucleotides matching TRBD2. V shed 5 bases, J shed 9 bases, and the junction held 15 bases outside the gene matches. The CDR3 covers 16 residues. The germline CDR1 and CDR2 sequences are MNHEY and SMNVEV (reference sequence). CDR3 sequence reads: CASSVERETLVGEQFF. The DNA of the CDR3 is TGTGCCAGCAGTGTCGAGCGGGAGACCCTGGTCGGTGAGCAGTTCTTC.

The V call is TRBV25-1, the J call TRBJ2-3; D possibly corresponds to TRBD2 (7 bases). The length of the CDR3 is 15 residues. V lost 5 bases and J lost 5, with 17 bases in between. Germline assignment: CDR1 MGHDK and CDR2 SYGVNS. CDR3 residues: CASSPKAGTKDTQYF. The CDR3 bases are TGTGCCAGCAGTCCCAAAGCGGGGACAAAAGATACGCAGTATTTT.

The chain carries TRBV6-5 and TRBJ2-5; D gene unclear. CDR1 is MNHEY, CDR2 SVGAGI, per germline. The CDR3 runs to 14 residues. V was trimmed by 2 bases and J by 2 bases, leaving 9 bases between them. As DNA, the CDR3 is TGTGCCAGCAGTTACGGCCGATTGCAAGAGACCCAGTACTTC. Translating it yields CASSYGRLQETQYF.

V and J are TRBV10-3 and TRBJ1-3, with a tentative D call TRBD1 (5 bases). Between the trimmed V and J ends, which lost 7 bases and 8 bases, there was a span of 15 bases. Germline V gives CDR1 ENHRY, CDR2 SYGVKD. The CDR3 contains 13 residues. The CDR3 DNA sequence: TGTGCCATCACCCGACAGTCGGGCGACACCATATATTTT. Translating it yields CAITRQSGDTIYF.

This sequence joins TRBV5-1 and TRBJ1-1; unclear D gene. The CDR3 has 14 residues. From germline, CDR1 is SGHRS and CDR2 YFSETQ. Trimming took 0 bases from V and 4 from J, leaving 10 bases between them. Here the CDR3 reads CASSLVLRTTEAFF. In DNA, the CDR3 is TGCGCCAGCAGCTTGGTCTTGCGGACCACTGAAGCTTTCTTT.

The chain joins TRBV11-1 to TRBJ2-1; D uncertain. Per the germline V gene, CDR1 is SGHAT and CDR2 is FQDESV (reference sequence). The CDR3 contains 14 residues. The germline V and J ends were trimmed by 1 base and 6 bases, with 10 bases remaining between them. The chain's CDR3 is CASSLVQVANEQFF. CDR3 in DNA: TGTGCCAGCAGCTTAGTTCAGGTAGCCAATGAGCAGTTCTTC.

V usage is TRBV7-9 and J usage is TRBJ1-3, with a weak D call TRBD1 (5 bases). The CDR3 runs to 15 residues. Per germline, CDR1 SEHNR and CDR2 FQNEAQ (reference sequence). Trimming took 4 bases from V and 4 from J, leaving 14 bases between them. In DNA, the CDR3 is TGTGCCAGCAGCTCTACATGGGACCGGGGAAACACCATATATTTT. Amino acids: CASSSTWDRGNTIYF.

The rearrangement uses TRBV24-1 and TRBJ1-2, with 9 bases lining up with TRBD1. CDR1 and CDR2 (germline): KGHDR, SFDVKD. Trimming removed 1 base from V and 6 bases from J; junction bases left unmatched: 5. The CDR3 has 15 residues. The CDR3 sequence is CATSDLSGTGHGYTF. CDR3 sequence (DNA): TGTGCCACCAGTGATTTATCCGGGACAGGGCATGGCTACACCTTC.

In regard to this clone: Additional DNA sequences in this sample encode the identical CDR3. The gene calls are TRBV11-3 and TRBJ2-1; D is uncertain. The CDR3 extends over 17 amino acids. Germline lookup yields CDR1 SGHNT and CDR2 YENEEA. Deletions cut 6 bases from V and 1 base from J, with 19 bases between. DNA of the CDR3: TGTGCCAGCAGAACTTCCGGGTCTCTGCGGTCCTACAATGAGCAGTTCTTC. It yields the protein CASRTSGSLRSYNEQFF. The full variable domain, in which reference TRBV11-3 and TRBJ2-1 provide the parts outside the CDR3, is EAGVVQSPRYKIIEKKQPVAFWCNPISGHNTLYWYLQNLGQGPELLIRYENEEAVDDSQLPKDRFSAERLKGVDSTLKIQPAELGDSAVYLCASRTSGSLRSYNEQFFGPGTRLTVL.

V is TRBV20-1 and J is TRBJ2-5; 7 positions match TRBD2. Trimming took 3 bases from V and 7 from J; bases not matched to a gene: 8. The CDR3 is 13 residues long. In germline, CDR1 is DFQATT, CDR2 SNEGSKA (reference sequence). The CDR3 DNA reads TGCAGTGCTAGTCGGGAAGGGAGGGGGACCCAGTACTTC. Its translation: CSASREGRGTQYF.

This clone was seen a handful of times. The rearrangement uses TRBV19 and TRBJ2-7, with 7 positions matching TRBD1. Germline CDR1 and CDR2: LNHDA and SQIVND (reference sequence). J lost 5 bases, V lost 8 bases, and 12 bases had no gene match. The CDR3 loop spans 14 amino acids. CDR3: CASGNSGGIHEQYF. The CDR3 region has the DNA TGTGCCAGTGGAAATTCAGGGGGTATCCACGAGCAGTACTTC.

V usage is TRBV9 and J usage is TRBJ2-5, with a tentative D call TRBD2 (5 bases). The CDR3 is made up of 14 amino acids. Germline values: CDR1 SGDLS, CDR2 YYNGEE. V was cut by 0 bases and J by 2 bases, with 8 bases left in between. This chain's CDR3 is CASSVGGLQETQYF. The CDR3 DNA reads TGTGCCAGCAGCGTAGGAGGGTTACAAGAGACCCAGTACTTC.